The clone carrying this T cell receptor beta chain was found a few times. Its target is unknown. A heparinised blood draw that averaged about 110 mL was obtained once from each donor. It was via CD45RO/CCR7/CD25/CD127/CD95/CD27 that CD4+ naive, central memory, regulatory and stem cell-like memory cells were sorted. The CDR3 runs to 15 residues. The V gene's germline CDR1 is SNHLY and CDR2 FYNNEI. Trimming shortened V by 5 bases and J by 2 bases, and 12 bases separated the two germline ends. The sample originates from a study of beta chain features in type 1 diabetes. Expressed TCRB transcripts were sequenced because the entire RNA isolate underwent reverse transcription. Naive, central memory and regulatory T cell samples came to a mean of around 3.5 million reads. Generated by immunoSEQ multiplex PCR, the TCRdb table keeps only in-frame clones and is missing some. The sample lists about 710,000 clones, more than 12% occurring once.

Study-wide results and limits: Moderate but significant shortening of TCRB CDR3s was recorded in all four CD4+ subsets from Type 1 diabetes patients.

This sequence was found in a man aged 18 to 29 with type 1 diabetes. The chain couples TRBV2 to TRBJ2-2; TRBD1 is a possible D gene (5 bases). Source material: naive CD4+ T cells from blood. The CDR3 DNA follows: TGTGCCAGCAGTAGCGTGGACACCAACACCGGGGAGCTGTTTTTT. It encodes CASSSVDTNTGELFF.